These 5 T cell receptor beta chains were all obtained from the same sample, sequenced in a study of T cells during gluten challenge in celiac disease. Cells were tetramer-binding CD4+ effector-memory gut-homing T cells. Multiplexed primers for every TRA and TRB V gene were used across three nested PCRs per cell. TCRdb fed the single-cell sequencing reads into MiXCR, producing one record per CDR3 protein. The data show about 250 distinct CDR3 sequences, about 39% seen once. The sequencing here drew on gluten-specific CD4+ T cells sorted from blood using tetramers, taken at baseline or on day 6, 14 or 28 of gluten challenge (not recorded which). The receptors here all came from a female donor with celiac disease.

The V gene is TRBV7-2, the J gene TRBJ2-3; D unresolved. This CDR3 spans 12 amino acids. Trimming cost V 7 bases and J 2 bases, with 7 bases left between them. CDR1 is SGHTA, CDR2 FQGNSA, per germline. Here the CDR3 DNA reads TGTGCCAGCATCCGTTTCACAGATACGCAGTATTTT. This translates into CASIRFTDTQYF. Together with reference TRBV7-2 and TRBJ2-3, the CDR3 gives the full variable domain: GAGVSQSPSNKVTEKGKDVELRCDPISGHTALYWYRQSLGQGLEFLIYFQGNSAPDKSGLPSDRFSAERTGGSVSTLTIQRTQQEDSAVYLCASIRFTDTQYFGPGTRLTVL.

This clonotype was seen a few times. The chain uses TRBV4-2 and TRBJ2-2; TRBD1 matches at 7 bases. CDR3 length: 16 amino acids. V shed 4 bases, J shed 8 bases, and the junction held 13 bases outside the gene matches. Germline assignment: CDR1 LGHNA and CDR2 YNFKEQ. DNA of the CDR3: TGTGCCAGCAGCCTAACACCCCACCAGGGGGAAGGGGAGCTGTTTTTT. Translated: CASSLTPHQGEGELFF.

By share, this clonotype ranks as hyperexpanded. The chain uses TRBV7-6 and TRBJ2-5; a weak D match, TRBD1 (5 bases). Germline V gives CDR1 SGHVS, CDR2 FNYEAQ. This CDR3 has 14 amino acids. V was trimmed by 1 base and J by 5 bases, leaving 11 bases between them. The DNA for the CDR3 is TGTGCCAGCAGCTTAGGCGGCGACAGTGAGACCCAGTACTTC. Its protein product is CASSLGGDSETQYF.

This clonotype turned up a few times. This chain joins TRBV20-1 and TRBJ2-5; tentative D call: TRBD1 (5 bases). Trimming left V 5 bases short and J 4 bases short, with 14 bases between. In germline, CDR1 is DFQATT, CDR2 SNEGSKA (reference sequence). The CDR3 contains 13 residues. CDR3 amino acids: CSAYGARGETQYF. CDR3 DNA sequence: TGCAGTGCTTATGGGGCAAGGGGAGAGACCCAGTACTTC.

In this sample, this clonotype turned up once. The chain has TRBV5-1 and TRBJ2-7; D unresolved. The CDR3 has 14 amino acids. V lost 0 bases and J 7 bases, leaving 14 bases between the germline ends. Germline V gene lookup returns CDR1 SGHRS and CDR2 YFSETQ. The CDR3 DNA is TGCGCCAGCAGCTTGGCCAGTACAGCCTGGGAGCAGTACTTC. This codes for CASSLASTAWEQYF.